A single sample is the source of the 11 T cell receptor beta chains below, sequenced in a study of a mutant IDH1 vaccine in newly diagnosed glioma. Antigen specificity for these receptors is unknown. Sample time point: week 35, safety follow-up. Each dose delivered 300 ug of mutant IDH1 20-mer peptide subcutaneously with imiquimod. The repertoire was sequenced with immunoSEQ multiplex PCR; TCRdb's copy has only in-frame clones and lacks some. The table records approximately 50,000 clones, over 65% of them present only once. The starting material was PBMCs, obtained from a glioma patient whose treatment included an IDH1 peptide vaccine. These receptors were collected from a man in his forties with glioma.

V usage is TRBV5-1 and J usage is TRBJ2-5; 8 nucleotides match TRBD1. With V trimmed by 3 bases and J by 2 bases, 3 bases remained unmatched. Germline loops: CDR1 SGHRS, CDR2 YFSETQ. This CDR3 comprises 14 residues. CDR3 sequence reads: CASSSRTGQETQYF. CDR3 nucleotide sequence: TGCGCCAGCAGCTCGCGGACAGGGCAAGAGACCCAGTACTTC.

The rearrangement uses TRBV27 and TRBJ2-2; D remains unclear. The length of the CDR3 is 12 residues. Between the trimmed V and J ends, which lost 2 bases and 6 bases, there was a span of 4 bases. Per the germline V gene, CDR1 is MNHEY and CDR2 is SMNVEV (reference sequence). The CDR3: CASSLKPGELFF. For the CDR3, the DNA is TGTGCCAGCAGTTTAAAGCCCGGGGAGCTGTTTTTT.

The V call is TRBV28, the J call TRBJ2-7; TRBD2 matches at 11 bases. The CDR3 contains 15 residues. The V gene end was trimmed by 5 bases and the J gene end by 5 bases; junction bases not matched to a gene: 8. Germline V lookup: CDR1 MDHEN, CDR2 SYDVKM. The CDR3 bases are TGTGCCAGCAGTCCGACTAGCGGGGCCCGGAACGAGCAGTACTTC. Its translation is CASSPTSGARNEQYF.

CDR3: CASSWGGAGSEETQYF. The CDR3 bases are TGTGCCAGCAGCTGGGGGGGCGCAGGTTCGGAAGAGACCCAGTACTTC. The genes are TRBV7-8 and TRBJ2-5, with D possibly TRBD2 on 7 matching bases. The CDR3 length is 16 residues. CDR1 is SGHVS, CDR2 FQNEAQ, per germline. V lost 4 bases to trimming and J lost 3 bases, with 18 bases between them.

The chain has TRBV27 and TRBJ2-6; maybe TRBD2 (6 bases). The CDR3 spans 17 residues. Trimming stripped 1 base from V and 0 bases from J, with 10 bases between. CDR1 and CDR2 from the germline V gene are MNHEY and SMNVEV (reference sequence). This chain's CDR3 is CASSLFGGNSGANVLTF. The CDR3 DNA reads TGTGCCAGCAGTTTATTTGGCGGGAACTCTGGGGCCAACGTCCTGACTTTC.

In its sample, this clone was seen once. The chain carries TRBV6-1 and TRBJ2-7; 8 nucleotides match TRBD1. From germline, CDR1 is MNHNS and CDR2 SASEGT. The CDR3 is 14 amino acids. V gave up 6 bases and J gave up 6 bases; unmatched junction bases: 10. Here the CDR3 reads CASRDRAKPGEQYF. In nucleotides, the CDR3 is TGTGCCAGCAGGGACAGGGCCAAACCAGGCGAGCAGTACTTC.

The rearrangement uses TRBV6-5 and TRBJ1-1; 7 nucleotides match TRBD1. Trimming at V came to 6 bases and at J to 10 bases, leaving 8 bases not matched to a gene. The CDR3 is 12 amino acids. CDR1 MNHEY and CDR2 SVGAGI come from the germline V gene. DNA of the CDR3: TGTGCCAGCAGACAGGGGAGCTTTATAGCTTTCTTT. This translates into CASRQGSFIAFF.

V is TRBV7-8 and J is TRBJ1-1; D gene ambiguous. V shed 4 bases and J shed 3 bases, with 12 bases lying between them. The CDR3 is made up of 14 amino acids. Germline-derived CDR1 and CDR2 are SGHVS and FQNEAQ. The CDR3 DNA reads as TGTGCCAGCAGCTCTCCCCTTCGGGACACTGAAGCTTTCTTT. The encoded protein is CASSSPLRDTEAFF.

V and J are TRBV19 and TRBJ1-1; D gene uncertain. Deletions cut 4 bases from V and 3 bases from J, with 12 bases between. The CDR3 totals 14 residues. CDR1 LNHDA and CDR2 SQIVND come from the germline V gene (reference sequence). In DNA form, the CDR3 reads TGTGCCAGTAGTAAACTCGAATGGGACACTGAAGCTTTCTTT. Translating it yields CASSKLEWDTEAFF. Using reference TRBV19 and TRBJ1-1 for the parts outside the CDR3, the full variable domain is DGGITQSPKYLFRKEGQNVTLSCEQNLNHDAMYWYRQDPGQGLRLIYYSQIVNDFQKGDIAEGYSVSREKKESFPLTVTSAQKNPTAFYLCASSKLEWDTEAFFGQGTRLTVV.

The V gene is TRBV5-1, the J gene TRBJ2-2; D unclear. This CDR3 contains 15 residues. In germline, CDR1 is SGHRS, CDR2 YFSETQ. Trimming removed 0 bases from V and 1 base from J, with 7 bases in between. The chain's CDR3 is CASSLALLNTGELFF. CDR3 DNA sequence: TGCGCCAGCAGCTTGGCTCTCCTGAACACCGGGGAGCTGTTTTTT.

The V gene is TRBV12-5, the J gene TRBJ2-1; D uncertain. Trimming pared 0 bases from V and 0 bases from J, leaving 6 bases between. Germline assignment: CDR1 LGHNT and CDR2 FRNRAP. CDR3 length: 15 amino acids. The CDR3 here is CASGLVRSSYNEQFF. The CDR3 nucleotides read TGTGCTAGTGGTTTGGTACGTAGCTCCTACAATGAGCAGTTCTTC.